The 10 T cell receptor beta chains reported below all come from one sample, sequenced in a study of OX40 agonist ivuxolimab in advanced cancers. Libraries were prepared by immunoSEQ multiplex PCR; TCRdb keeps only in-frame clonotypes and omits some of them. The data show about 69,000 clones, about nine tenths seen once. This specimen was CD4+ or CD8+ T cells sorted from blood, taken in a trial of the OX40 agonist ivuxolimab. The source of these receptors is an adult with an advanced solid tumor such as melanoma, head and neck, liver or kidney cancer.

In its sample, this clone was seen once. This chain joins TRBV7-3 and TRBJ2-7, with D uncertain. Trimming removed 2 bases from V and 3 bases from J, with 8 bases in between. Germline V gives CDR1 SGHTA, CDR2 FQGTGA. This CDR3 has 13 residues. The CDR3 reads CASSLGPNYEQYF. For the CDR3, the DNA is TGTGCCAGCAGCTTAGGACCGAACTACGAGCAGTACTTC.

This sequence joins TRBV9 and TRBJ1-3; 9 nucleotides line up with TRBD1. J was trimmed by 3 bases and V by 0 bases; bases with no gene match: 7. In germline, CDR1 is SGDLS, CDR2 YYNGEE. The CDR3 totals 17 residues. The CDR3 DNA reads as TGTGCCAGCAGCGTAGAGGCAGGACAGGGGTTTGGAAACACCATATATTTT. As protein: CASSVEAGQGFGNTIYF.

The table lists this clone with a count of one. The chain carries TRBV4-1 and TRBJ2-5, with 12 bases fitting TRBD1. Trimming cost V 1 base and J 5 bases; bases outside gene matches: 5. This CDR3 region has 16 residues. Per the germline V gene, CDR1 is MGHRA and CDR2 is YSYEKL. CDR3 protein: CASSQAGTGGGETQYF. CDR3 nucleotide sequence: TGCGCCAGCAGCCAAGCCGGGACAGGGGGCGGGGAGACCCAGTACTTC.

This sequence joins TRBV5-1 and TRBJ2-2, with D maybe TRBD2 (5 bases). Germline V lookup: CDR1 SGHRS, CDR2 YFSETQ. Trimming removed 0 bases at V and 4 bases at J, with 10 bases between. This CDR3 is built from 15 residues. Here the CDR3 DNA reads TGCGCCAGCAGCTTGGGTGTAGCGATCACCGGGGAGCTGTTTTTT. Translating gives CASSLGVAITGELFF.

J is TRBJ1-2 and V is TRBV27, with 7 positions matching TRBD1. This CDR3 region has 14 residues. The germline gives CDR1 MNHEY, CDR2 SMNVEV (reference sequence). Losses at the gene ends were 6 bases for V and 8 bases for J; bases not matched to a gene: 12. The CDR3 loop is CASRPTGTDGGYTF. The CDR3 region has the DNA TGTGCCAGCAGGCCCACAGGGACAGATGGCGGCTACACCTTC.

The V and J genes are TRBV11-2 and TRBJ2-2; 16 bases line up with TRBD2. J was trimmed by 4 bases and V by 5 bases; bases with no gene match: 7. The germline gives CDR1 SGHAT, CDR2 FQNNGV. The CDR3 extends over 18 amino acids. CDR3 nucleotides: TGTGCCAGCAGCCCGGGACTAGCGGGAGGGCCCGGCACCGGGGAGCTGTTTTTT. The encoded protein is CASSPGLAGGPGTGELFF.

Notes on this clone: Germline is not matched at one junction end, which may reflect a read error. This chain connects TRBV7-3 to TRBJ2-4, with D hard to call. CDR1 is SGHTA and CDR2 is FQGTGA in the germline V gene. The length of the CDR3 is 14 residues. The CDR3 here is CASSLTMAKNIQYF. DNA for the CDR3: TGTGCCAGCAGCCTAACAATGGCCAAAAACATTCAGTACTTC.

This clone was recorded only once. The chain employs TRBV10-1 and TRBJ2-7, with 9 nucleotides matching TRBD2. The CDR3 is 16 residues long. Germline V gene lookup returns CDR1 WNHNN and CDR2 SYGVQD (reference sequence). With 0 bases clipped from V and 2 bases from J, the junction kept 5 bases outside the gene matches. The CDR3 region is CASSESPTSGTYEQYF. DNA of the CDR3: TGCGCCAGCAGTGAGTCCCCGACTAGCGGAACCTACGAGCAGTACTTC.

This chain joins TRBV15 and TRBJ2-1, with D possibly matching TRBD2 (5 bases). CDR1 is LNHNV and CDR2 is YYDKDF in the germline V gene (reference sequence). Trimming pared 0 bases from V and 9 bases from J, leaving 15 bases between. The CDR3 loop spans 15 amino acids. CDR3: CATSRDNTPRVEQFF. CDR3 bases: TGTGCCACCAGCAGAGATAATACCCCGCGGGTTGAGCAGTTCTTC.

This clone was observed once. The CDR3 reads CASSLVLADNEQFF. The CDR3 coding sequence is TGTGCCAGCAGCTTAGTACTAGCGGACAATGAGCAGTTCTTC. The chain couples TRBV11-2 to TRBJ2-1; 8 nucleotides line up with TRBD2. V trimming: 1 base; J trimming: 5 bases; junction bases outside the gene matches: 1. Germline lookup yields CDR1 SGHAT and CDR2 FQNNGV. The length of the CDR3 is 14 residues.